A selection of T cell receptor beta chains follows, all from one sample in a study of identical twins. TCRdb reanalysed the 5' RACE reads using MiXCR and keeps one entry per CDR3 protein. The sample shows 700,000 or so distinct CDR3 sequences, 8.6% of them seen only once. In addition, the sample was reused for a study of yellow fever vaccine responses in identical twins.

Sequenced: PBMCs. These receptors were collected from a woman aged 18-29 years in good health. Each CDR3 is given with its conserved first and last residue. A D gene is named only where the DNA matches it firmly. Where a row states a size, it is once, few, many or the class of an expanded clone; other rows omit it.

size	J	V	D	CDR3	DNA
NA	TRBJ2-7	TRBV6-5	TRBD2	CASSYLLAGEPYEQYF	TGTGCCAGCAGTTACCTTCTAGCGGGAGAACCCTACGAGCAGTACTTC
many	TRBJ1-2	TRBV5-1	TRBD1	CASSYDRATGYTF	TGCGCCAGCAGCTACGACAGGGCTACCGGCTACACCTTC
few	TRBJ2-5	TRBV27	NA	CASSPLEYLETQYF	TGTGCCAGCAGTCCGCTGGAGTACCTGGAGACCCAGTACTTC
few	TRBJ1-1	TRBV6-2/TRBV6-3	NA	CASKRGSGGTEAFF	TGTGCCAGCAAGAGAGGATCGGGCGGAACTGAAGCTTTCTTT
NA	TRBJ2-7	TRBV5-5	NA	CASSHQGAPYEQYF	TGTGCCAGCAGTCATCAGGGAGCTCCCTACGAGCAGTACTTC
NA	TRBJ1-6	TRBV12-3/TRBV12-4	NA	CASTPDILSGPLHF	TGTGCCAGCACCCCGGACATTCTCTCGGGACCCCTCCACTTT
many	TRBJ2-2	TRBV4-3	NA	CASSQDSATISAEELFF	TGCGCCAGCAGCCAAGATTCGGCAACTATTTCGGCCGAGGAGCTGTTTTTT
NA	TRBJ1-1	TRBV20-1	TRBD1	CSARLQTGIEAFF	TGCAGTGCTAGACTCCAGACAGGGATTGAAGCTTTCTTT
few	TRBJ2-1	TRBV15	TRBD2	CATSRGLNSIAGSSYNEQFF	TGTGCCACCAGCAGAGGTTTGAATTCGATAGCGGGAAGCTCCTACAATGAGCAGTTCTTC
NA	TRBJ2-1	TRBV5-1	TRBD2	CASSKGLEYNEQFF	TGCGCCAGCAGCAAGGGACTAGAATACAATGAGCAGTTCTTC
NA	TRBJ2-7	TRBV7-9	TRBD1	CASSSTGGLYEQYF	TGTGCCAGCAGCTCGACAGGGGGCTTGTACGAGCAGTACTTC
few	TRBJ2-5	TRBV28	NA	CASGTLDPETQYF	TGTGCCAGCGGGACCCTGGACCCCGAGACCCAGTACTTC
many	TRBJ2-2	TRBV9	TRBD1	CASSVGTGGYTGELFF	TGTGCCAGCAGCGTAGGGACAGGGGGCTACACCGGGGAGCTGTTTTTT
few	TRBJ2-7	TRBV7-9	NA	CASSLAGGGGNEQYF	TGTGCCAGCAGCTTAGCCGGGGGCGGGGGTAACGAGCAGTACTTC
many	TRBJ1-4	TRBV29-1	NA	CGTERGEKLFF	TGCGGCACAGAGCGGGGTGAAAAACTGTTTTTT
many	TRBJ1-2	TRBV28	NA	CASSAGYGYTF	TGTGCCAGCAGTGCAGGGTATGGCTACACCTTC
few	TRBJ1-4	TRBV11-2	NA	CASSFLGKLFF	TGTGCCAGCAGCTTCCTTGGGAAACTGTTTTTT
NA	TRBJ2-7	TRBV20-1	NA	CSAQRGTGPREQYF	TGCAGTGCCCAGCGGGGGACAGGGCCCCGCGAGCAGTACTTC
few	TRBJ2-7	TRBV11-3	NA	CASSLDAVYEQYF	TGTGCCAGCAGCTTAGACGCCGTATACGAGCAGTACTTC
few	TRBJ2-1	TRBV20-1	NA	CSAPQRQGGEQFF	TGCAGTGCTCCCCAACGGCAGGGCGGTGAGCAGTTCTTC
NA	TRBJ2-7	TRBV7-2	NA	CASSLVVRSYEQYF	TGTGCCAGCAGCTTAGTTGTAAGGAGCTACGAGCAGTACTTC
NA	TRBJ2-7	TRBV20-1	TRBD2	CSASSSGGLSYEQYF	TGCAGTGCTAGCTCCAGCGGGGGCCTCTCCTACGAGCAGTACTTC
NA	TRBJ2-7	TRBV7-9	NA	CASSLPGKTTLSYEQYF	TGTGCCAGCAGCTTACCAGGGAAAACCACGCTGTCCTACGAGCAGTACTTC
many	TRBJ2-1	TRBV12-3/TRBV12-4	NA	CASSFEGNEQFF	TGCGCCAGCAGCTTCGAGGGAAATGAGCAGTTCTTC
once	TRBJ2-3	TRBV5-1	TRBD1	CASSLRQGDTQYF	TGCGCCAGCAGCCTGAGACAGGGTGATACGCAGTATTTT
NA	TRBJ2-1	TRBV7-2	TRBD2	CASGLAGGQFF	TGTGCCAGCGGACTAGCGGGGGGACAGTTCTTC
few	TRBJ2-6	TRBV4-2	TRBD1	CASSQDGGQGGGGANVLTF	TGTGCCAGCAGCCAAGATGGGGGACAGGGAGGAGGCGGGGCCAACGTCCTGACTTTC
many	TRBJ2-1	TRBV3-1	NA	CASSKVVNEQFF	TGTGCCAGCAGCAAGGTCGTTAATGAGCAGTTCTTC
few	TRBJ2-7	TRBV12-3/TRBV12-4	NA	CASSYLLTQAYEQYF	TGTGCCAGCAGTTACCTTCTCACCCAAGCCTACGAGCAGTACTTC
NA	TRBJ1-1	TRBV7-8	NA	CASSLIGQEKKAFF	TGTGCCAGCAGCTTGATAGGGCAGGAAAAAAAAGCTTTCTTT
NA	TRBJ2-7	TRBV15	TRBD2	CATSSPGRRGEQYF	TGTGCCACCAGCAGCCCCGGGAGGAGGGGCGAGCAGTACTTC
many	TRBJ2-3	TRBV7-9	TRBD2	CASSLRGLAVDTQYF	TGTGCCAGCAGCTTACGTGGACTAGCAGTGGATACGCAGTATTTT
many	TRBJ2-5	TRBV6-5	NA	CASSYSGWGQKETQYF	TGTGCCAGCAGTTACTCGGGTTGGGGGCAGAAAGAGACCCAGTACTTC
NA	TRBJ2-5	TRBV7-7	NA	CASSLFQHPQETQYF	TGTGCTAGCAGCTTATTTCAACACCCCCAAGAGACCCAGTACTTC
many	TRBJ1-2	TRBV12-3/TRBV12-4	TRBD1	CASSLSGGAYGYTF	TGTGCCAGCAGTTTATCAGGGGGCGCCTATGGCTACACCTTC
few	TRBJ2-1	TRBV20-1	TRBD2	CSARGTSGDFNEQFF	TGCAGTGCTAGGGGAACTAGCGGGGACTTCAATGAGCAGTTCTTC
few	TRBJ2-1	TRBV7-3	TRBD1	CASSFPDRDEQFF	TGTGCCAGCAGCTTTCCGGACAGGGATGAGCAGTTCTTC
NA	TRBJ2-5	TRBV6-5	NA	CASSSQTLRETQYF	TGTGCCAGCAGTTCGCAGACCCTGAGGGAGACCCAGTACTTC
many	TRBJ2-5	TRBV7-9	TRBD2	CASSSGRQTSGSETQYF	TGTGCCAGCAGCTCCGGCCGGCAAACTAGCGGGAGTGAGACCCAGTACTTC
few	TRBJ1-1	TRBV5-8	NA	CASSLIGYTEAFF	TGTGCCAGCAGCTTGATAGGGTACACTGAAGCTTTCTTT
many	TRBJ2-3	TRBV28	NA	CASSPLAGTDTQYF	TGTGCCAGCAGTCCCCTCGCGGGAACAGATACGCAGTATTTT
NA	TRBJ2-3	TRBV12-3/TRBV12-4	NA	CASGRDGTDTQYF	TGTGCCAGCGGCCGGGACGGCACAGATACGCAGTATTTT
NA	TRBJ2-7	TRBV18	TRBD1	CASSLTGGSSYEQYF	TGTGCCAGCTCACTGACAGGGGGAAGCTCCTACGAGCAGTACTTC
NA	TRBJ2-3	TRBV11-2	TRBD2	CASSLVTASGASTDTQYF	TGTGCCAGCAGCTTAGTTACCGCTAGCGGAGCTAGCACAGATACGCAGTATTTT